The 20 T cell receptor beta chains below come from one sample, sequenced in a study of blood T cell repertoires in COVID-19. The table came from immunoSEQ multiplex PCR; TCRdb's copy has only in-frame clones and leaves some out. The sample lists a few hundred thousand clones; roughly 85% were seen once. Material for sequencing was peripheral blood. These receptor sequences come from a woman younger than 30 with acute or convalescent COVID-19.

J is TRBJ2-1 and V is TRBV5-1, with D perhaps matching TRBD1 (5 bases). The CDR3 runs 15 residues. Between the trimmed V and J ends, which lost 0 bases and 8 bases, there was a span of 15 bases. Germline lookup yields CDR1 SGHRS and CDR2 YFSETQ. This chain's CDR3 is CASSLDDSLRDEQFF. The CDR3 DNA follows: TGCGCCAGCAGCTTGGATGACAGTCTCCGGGATGAGCAGTTCTTC.

This clone was seen just once. V and J are TRBV6-6 and TRBJ1-1, with TRBD1 matching over 7 bases. Per the germline V gene, CDR1 is MNHNY and CDR2 is SVGAGI (reference sequence). Trimming at V came to 6 bases and at J to 3 bases, leaving 10 bases not matched to a gene. The CDR3 consists of 15 residues. For the CDR3, the DNA is TGTGCCAGCAGCAATCAACAGGGGAAGGACACTGAAGCTTTCTTT. Residues: CASSNQQGKDTEAFF.

The rearrangement uses TRBV21-1 and TRBJ1-5; no DNA check was done on the table's D call, TRBD1. TRBV21-1 is marked as a pseudogene. This CDR3 region has 13 residues. The CDR3 here is CAAGTGDNQPQHF. For the CDR3, the DNA is TGTGCCGCGGGGACAGGGGACAATCAGCCCCAGCATTTT.

V gene TRBV6-1 combines with J gene TRBJ2-2; 7 positions agree with TRBD2. Germline lookup yields CDR1 MNHNS and CDR2 SASEGT. The CDR3 contains 17 residues. Unmatched junction bases numbered 6, after V lost 2 bases and J lost 0 bases. In nucleotides, the CDR3 is TGTGCCAGCAGTGAAAAGGGCGGGGGTACGAACACCGGGGAGCTGTTTTTT. It encodes CASSEKGGGTNTGELFF.

This clone has just a few counts. The chain couples TRBV2 to TRBJ1-6; 9 positions match TRBD1. There are 14 residues in the CDR3. Germline V gene lookup returns CDR1 SNHLY and CDR2 FYNNEI. J lost 12 bases, V lost 11 bases, and 14 bases had no gene match. The DNA for the CDR3 is TGTGCCGGTGAGCCGGGACAGGGTGTATTACCCCTCCACTTT. Translating gives CAGEPGQGVLPLHF.

The chain uses TRBV30 and TRBJ2-5, with 9 nucleotides matching TRBD2. The germline V gene encodes CDR1 GTSNPN and CDR2 SVGIG (reference sequence). The CDR3 is 15 residues long. J was trimmed by 2 bases and V by 1 base; bases with no gene match: 5. CDR3 sequence (DNA): TGTGCCTGGAGTGACGGGACTAGCCTTCAAGAGACCCAGTACTTC. It translates to CAWSDGTSLQETQYF. Using reference TRBV30 and TRBJ2-5 for the parts outside the CDR3, the full variable domain is SQTIHQWPATLVQPVGSPLSLECTVEGTSNPNLYWYRQAAGRGLQLLFYSVGIGQISSEVPQNLSASRPQDRQFILSSKKLLLSDSGFYLCAWSDGTSLQETQYFGPGTRLLVL.

The chain has TRBV9 and TRBJ2-4, with D possibly TRBD1 on 5 matching bases. V shed 0 bases and J shed 5 bases, with 18 bases lying between them. CDR3 length: 17 residues. Germline V CDR1 and CDR2: SGDLS, YYNGEE. The CDR3 nucleotides read TGTGCCAGCAGCGTAGGACAGCTCACTCCACCTCAAAACATTCAGTACTTC. It specifies CASSVGQLTPPQNIQYF.

The V and J genes are TRBV2 and TRBJ2-3; 7 nucleotides align to TRBD2. Germline CDR1 and CDR2: SNHLY and FYNNEI. The V segment lost 4 bases and the J segment 6 bases; nucleotides outside the gene matches: 1. There are 12 residues in the CDR3. CDR3 bases: TGTGCCAGCAGTGCCGGGAGGGATACGCAGTATTTT. Encoded protein: CASSAGRDTQYF.

This chain joins TRBV6-2 or TRBV6-3 and TRBJ1-1, with 10 bases fitting TRBD1. The CDR3 runs to 15 residues. V was pared by 4 bases and J by 5 bases, with 7 bases of the junction left unmatched. Germline V gene sequence: CDR1 MNHEY, CDR2 SVGEGT. As DNA, the CDR3 is TGTGCCAGCAGTTTCACCGGGACAGGGGCAACTGAAGCTTTCTTT. Residues: CASSFTGTGATEAFF.

The chain is built from TRBV5-1 and TRBJ2-3, with D hard to call. Germline-derived CDR1 and CDR2 are SGHRS and YFSETQ. This CDR3 spans 14 amino acids. The ends were cut back, 3 bases at V and 0 bases at J, with 8 bases in the middle. The CDR3 here is CASSSVASTDTQYF. In DNA form, the CDR3 reads TGCGCCAGCAGCTCCGTAGCCAGCACAGATACGCAGTATTTT.

This clone has only one observation. This chain connects TRBV28 to TRBJ1-4; possible D gene TRBD1, 5 bases. The CDR3 has 15 residues. V was pared by 4 bases and J by 3 bases, with 12 bases between. CDR1 MDHEN and CDR2 SYDVKM come from the germline V gene. CDR3 residues: CASSSTGVSNEKLFF. CDR3 DNA: TGTGCCAGCAGTTCTACGGGGGTCTCTAATGAAAAACTGTTTTTT. Together with reference TRBV28 and TRBJ1-4, the CDR3 gives the full variable domain: DVKVTQSSRYLVKRTGEKVFLECVQDMDHENMFWYRQDPGLGLRLIYFSYDVKMKEKGDIPEGYSVSREKKERFSLILESASTNQTSMYLCASSSTGVSNEKLFFGSGTQLSVL.

The CDR3 sequence is CASSYTGGGNTEAFF. CDR3 sequence (DNA): TGTGCCAGCAGCTATACAGGGGGCGGAAACACTGAAGCTTTCTTT. The V gene is TRBV6-5, the J gene TRBJ1-1; 9 bases match TRBD1. In germline, CDR1 is MNHEY, CDR2 SVGAGI. The J segment lost 2 bases and the V segment lost 6 bases, leaving 7 bases of the junction unmatched. This CDR3 comprises 15 residues.

The V and J genes are TRBV5-1 and TRBJ2-4; the D gene is possibly TRBD2 (6 bases). In germline, CDR1 is SGHRS, CDR2 YFSETQ. The V gene lost 1 base and the J gene lost 7 bases, with 21 bases spanning the gap. This CDR3 is built from 17 residues. CDR3 nucleotide sequence: TGCGCCAGCAGCTTGTCAAGAGAGACCCCTGGGGGGAACATTCAGTACTTC. As protein: CASSLSRETPGGNIQYF.

This chain links TRBV6-6 with TRBJ1-2; no firm D call. CDR1 and CDR2 from the germline V gene are MNHNY and SVGAGI (reference sequence). V was clipped by 6 bases and J by 3 bases, with 11 bases between them. This CDR3 is built from 13 residues. This chain's CDR3 is CASRPDGDYGYTF. DNA of the CDR3: TGTGCCAGCAGACCCGACGGGGACTATGGCTACACCTTC.

This chain joins TRBV2 and TRBJ2-7, with 7 bases lining up with TRBD1. This CDR3 is 12 amino acids long. V lost 8 bases to trimming and J lost 2 bases; unmatched junction nucleotides: 3. Germline V lookup: CDR1 SNHLY, CDR2 FYNNEI. The CDR3 spells CASRQGPYEQYF. CDR3 DNA sequence: TGTGCCAGCCGACAGGGACCCTACGAGCAGTACTTC.

This chain uses TRBV28 with TRBJ2-7; 7 bases are shared with TRBD1. CDR1 is MDHEN, CDR2 SYDVKM, per germline. CDR3 length: 15 residues. Trimming cost V 3 bases and J 3 bases; bases outside gene matches: 8. The CDR3 sequence: CASSFQQDRNYEQYF. The CDR3 DNA follows: TGTGCCAGCAGTTTTCAGCAGGACAGGAACTACGAGCAGTACTTC.

The chain is built from TRBV28 and TRBJ2-2, with TRBD1 matching 8 bases. There are 17 residues in the CDR3. V lost 3 bases to trimming and J lost 5 bases; unmatched junction nucleotides: 11. The germline V gene encodes CDR1 MDHEN and CDR2 SYDVKM. The CDR3 loop reads CASSFFVTGARTGELFF. For the CDR3, the DNA is TGTGCCAGCAGTTTTTTCGTGACAGGGGCGAGGACCGGGGAGCTGTTTTTT. Full variable domain (remainder filled in from reference TRBV28 and TRBJ2-2): DVKVTQSSRYLVKRTGEKVFLECVQDMDHENMFWYRQDPGLGLRLIYFSYDVKMKEKGDIPEGYSVSREKKERFSLILESASTNQTSMYLCASSFFVTGARTGELFFGEGSRLTVL.

The chain is built from TRBV5-1 and TRBJ2-7, with TRBD2 as a possible D gene (5 bases). Looked up from germline, CDR1 is SGHRS and CDR2 is YFSETQ. Trimming cost V 4 bases and J 5 bases, with 10 bases left between them. This CDR3 has 12 amino acids. For the CDR3, the DNA is TGCGCCAGCAGCCCCCTCGGGGACGAGCAGTACTTC. Translating gives CASSPLGDEQYF.

The chain is built from TRBV4-2 and TRBJ2-2; 7 bases align to TRBD1. Germline V gene sequence: CDR1 LGHNA, CDR2 YNFKEQ. This CDR3 is built from 14 residues. Trimming removed 0 bases from V and 5 bases from J; junction bases left unmatched: 0. CDR3 residues: CASSQEQGTGELFF. CDR3 in DNA: TGTGCCAGCAGCCAAGAACAGGGGACCGGGGAGCTGTTTTTT.

This clone was recorded only once. This chain connects TRBV20-1 to TRBJ1-3, with 8 positions matching TRBD1. The CDR3 has 15 amino acids. The V gene's germline CDR1 is DFQATT and CDR2 SNEGSKA (reference sequence). The ends lost 3 bases at V and 4 bases at J; junction bases unmatched: 8. The CDR3 DNA is TGCAGTGCTAGTCTGGCAGGGGGCGGCGGAAACACCATATATTTT. This translates into CSASLAGGGGNTIYF.